This TCR beta chain was sequenced during a study of spatial heterogeneity in lung cancer (dated by TCRdb to between 2018 and 2020). With regard to the full study: Beta-chain transcripts were consistently detected in greater numbers than alpha-chain transcripts, which likely reflected higher beta-chain transcript abundance. At surgery, 220 tumor regions, 64 matched nontumor lung samples and 56 PBMC samples were TCR-sequenced for both alpha and beta chains. In the raw uncorrected reads, each unique combination of TCR and UMI appeared more than ten times on average. The study linked features of the TCR repertoire to counts of nonsynonymous mutations, which were determined by whole-exome sequencing of tumor tissue. In non-small cell lung cancer, the study quantitatively compared TCR alpha and beta repertoires across several tumor regions, matched nontumor lung, and blood.

Library method: 5' RACE. This sample was sequenced with a NextSeq 500. In the TCR library protocol, a unique molecular identifier was attached to each TCR cDNA molecule so that PCR and sequencing errors could be corrected. Per the source publication's procedure: Decombinator tools were used for TCR identification, UMI-based error correction and CDR3 extraction. TCRs above a frequency of 2 per 1,000, corresponding to the top 1% of the tumor frequency distribution, were defined as expanded. Each repertoire was subsampled 100 times to 5,000 TCRs, after which Renyi diversity was computed with the R vegan package. To build CDR3 similarity networks, amino acid triplet string-kernel similarity was used, and CDR3s were connected when their pairwise similarity was above 0.82. Starting from the raw public reads, TCRdb applied fastp trimming at Q25, assembled clones with MiXCR and retained in-frame beta chains. Here each entry gathers all rows of one CDR3 protein and keeps the most common genes and DNA. For this entry, the V and J calls and clone size follow TCRdb and not the study's own pipeline. This sample comprises 25,000 to 30,000 distinct CDR3 sequences, around 8.4% of them detected only once. Jointly, the top ten make up around 36% of the sample.

The CDR3 has 19 amino acids, counting the end cysteine and phenylalanine. The CDR3 DNA has 57 bases and is translated from base 1. Trimming takes 0 bases from V and 2 bases from J, and the germline ends sit 25 bases apart. CDR1 and CDR2, per the germline V gene (reference sequence), are GTSNPN and SVGIG. Results and caveats for the whole study, not just this receptor: Ubiquitous expanded tumor TCRs were detected in blood more often at tumor resection than at routine follow-up. Confirming at a functional level the hypothesis that regional TCRs recognize regional mutations was considered to require additional single-cell paired TCR alpha and beta sequencing.

This clonotype was observed at least ten times. Its antigen is not yet known. Nothing much larger sits one base from this clone, and base qualities are not available. Interpreted using the paper, the time point label stands for: sample taken at primary tumor resection. For TCR sequencing, whole RNA was extracted from tumor and nontumor lung tissue, or from cryopreserved PBMC samples, and no cell sorting was done. The donors were 70 or so patients from the lung TRACERx cohort who had early-stage, untreated non-small cell lung cancer. Patients were selected for TCR sequencing only if sufficient RNA was available from at least two tumor regions.

Sequenced here: PBMCs, sampled at surgery. The chain joins TRBV30 to TRBJ1-2; the D gene cannot be resolved reliably. The clonotype originates from a female donor with early-stage non-small cell lung cancer. In nucleotides, the sequence is TGTGCCTGGAGTGTACTTAAGCACTCTTCTTCAAAAAGGAACTATGGCTACACCTTC. It codes for CAWSVLKHSSSKRNYGYTF. Joined to the reference TRBV30 and TRBJ1-2 proteins, this CDR3 gives the full variable domain: SQTIHQWPATLVQPVGSPLSLECTVEGTSNPNLYWYRQAAGRGLQLLFYSVGIGQISSEVPQNLSASRPQDRQFILSSKKLLLSDSGFYLCAWSVLKHSSSKRNYGYTFGSGTRLTVV.